A single sample gave rise to the 18 T cell receptor beta chains below, sequenced in a study of shared clonotypes between healthy human individuals. Profiled with immunoSEQ multiplex PCR; TCRdb holds only in-frame clones, not every one. The sample carries 2 million or so clones, over 85% recorded once. The sequenced material came from naive CD4+ T cells sorted from blood. Described subset: CD45RA+ positively selected. These receptors were taken from a man younger than 35 in good health.

A word on this clone: This may stem from a read error, because a much larger clone lies one nucleotide away. The same CDR3 arises from other DNA sequences in this sample as well. This chain uses TRBV7-9 with TRBJ1-5; 7 positions agree with TRBD1. The germline gives CDR1 SEHNR, CDR2 FQNEAQ (reference sequence). The CDR3 is 14 residues long. Trimming took 5 bases from V and 0 from J; bases not matched to a gene: 1. The CDR3 bases are TGTGCCAGCAGCCGGACAGGTAGCAATCAGCCCCAGCATTTT. Translating gives CASSRTGSNQPQHF. Filled out from reference TRBV7-9 and TRBJ1-5, the complete variable domain reads DTGVSQNPRHKITKRGQNVTFRCDPISEHNRLYWYRQTLGQGPEFLTYFQNEAQLEKSRLLSDRFSAERPKGSFSTLEIQRTEQGDSAMYLCASSRTGSNQPQHFGDGTRLSIL.

This chain uses TRBV27 with TRBJ1-1; D is undetermined. This CDR3 is 12 amino acids long. Germline lookup yields CDR1 MNHEY and CDR2 SMNVEV (reference sequence). Trimming stripped 8 bases from V and 4 bases from J, with 11 bases between. Written as DNA, the CDR3 is TGTGCCAGCCGCTCGACATCCACTGAAGCTTTCTTT. Translation gives CASRSTSTEAFF.

The chain employs TRBV11-2 and TRBJ1-2; D call uncertain. Germline assignment: CDR1 SGHAT and CDR2 FQNNGV. The CDR3 sequence is 12 residues long. V was cut by 6 bases and J by 7 bases, with 12 bases left in between. CDR3: CASSRSSVGYTF. CDR3 DNA: TGTGCCAGCAGTCGTAGTTCGGTTGGCTACACCTTC.

The chain carries TRBV6-1 and TRBJ1-1; TRBD1 is a possible D gene (6 bases). CDR1 and CDR2 from the germline V gene are MNHNS and SASEGT. Trimming shortened V by 4 bases and J by 4 bases, and 13 bases separated the two germline ends. The CDR3 is 14 residues long. The CDR3 is CASSARGWVTEAFF. The CDR3 coding sequence is TGTGCCAGCAGTGCTAGGGGGTGGGTCACTGAAGCTTTCTTT.

The chain is built from TRBV7-9 and TRBJ1-2; weak D call: TRBD1 (5 bases). Germline lookup yields CDR1 SEHNR and CDR2 FQNEAQ (reference sequence). This CDR3 comprises 14 residues. Trimming took 5 bases from V and 4 from J, leaving 14 bases between them. In nucleotides, the CDR3 is TGTGCCAGCAGCCGAGGGAGCCAGGGCTATGGCTACACCTTC. It yields the protein CASSRGSQGYGYTF.

This clone was found once. This chain uses TRBV5-4 with TRBJ2-1; 7 nucleotides line up with TRBD2. The CDR3 loop spans 17 amino acids. V shed 0 bases, J shed 6 bases, and the junction held 12 bases outside the gene matches. Germline V CDR1 and CDR2: SGHNT, YYREEE (reference sequence). In DNA form, the CDR3 reads TGTGCCAGCAGCTTGGCCAGTGGGACTATAAGGGCCAATGAGCAGTTCTTC. Amino acid sequence: CASSLASGTIRANEQFF.

This clone was picked up one time. The chain combines TRBV28 with TRBJ2-6; TRBD1 might be the D (5 bases). The V and J ends lost 7 bases and 3 bases respectively, with 10 bases between them. Per germline, CDR1 MDHEN and CDR2 SYDVKM. This CDR3 contains 14 residues. The CDR3 loop is CASTRVVGANVLTF. The CDR3 nucleotides read TGTGCCAGCACCAGGGTGGTTGGGGCCAACGTCCTGACTTTC.

Points on this clone: The sample holds other DNA sequences that translate to the same CDR3. The rearrangement uses TRBV30 and TRBJ1-6; no reliable D call. Germline V gene data show CDR1 as GTSNPN and CDR2 as SVGIG (reference sequence). This CDR3 contains 15 residues. Trimming pared 6 bases from V and 0 bases from J, leaving 12 bases between. This CDR3 reads CACTTGSSYNSPLHF. The DNA of the CDR3 is TGTGCCTGCACTACGGGGTCCTCCTATAATTCACCCCTCCACTTT. Combining the CDR3 with reference TRBV30 and TRBJ1-6 gives the whole variable domain SQTIHQWPATLVQPVGSPLSLECTVEGTSNPNLYWYRQAAGRGLQLLFYSVGIGQISSEVPQNLSASRPQDRQFILSSKKLLLSDSGFYLCACTTGSSYNSPLHFGNGTRLTVT.

The chain joins TRBV11-2 to TRBJ2-7; TRBD1 agrees at 7 bases. Germline V gene sequence: CDR1 SGHAT, CDR2 FQNNGV. V lost 5 bases, J lost 2 bases, and 6 bases stayed unmatched. This CDR3 is built from 14 residues. CDR3 in DNA: TGTGCCAGCAGCCTAGGACAGGCCACCTACGAGCAGTACTTC. It specifies CASSLGQATYEQYF.

The chain uses TRBV5-1 and TRBJ2-2; 9 nucleotides match TRBD2. The CDR3 has 17 amino acids. Looked up from germline, CDR1 is SGHRS and CDR2 is YFSETQ. The V and J ends lost 4 bases and 1 base, in that order; junction bases with no gene match: 8. The CDR3 loop is CASSKPQRGVNTGELFF. For the CDR3, the DNA is TGCGCCAGCAGCAAGCCCCAGCGGGGGGTGAACACCGGGGAGCTGTTTTTT. The full variable domain, its missing parts supplied by reference TRBV5-1 and TRBJ2-2, is KAGVTQTPRYLIKTRGQQVTLSCSPISGHRSVSWYQQTPGQGLQFLFEYFSETQRNKGNFPGRFSGRQFSNSRSEMNVSTLELGDSALYLCASSKPQRGVNTGELFFGEGSRLTVL.

The rearrangement uses TRBV9 and TRBJ2-7; D assignment may be TRBD1 or TRBD2 (6 bases each). Germline V lookup: CDR1 SGDLS, CDR2 YYNGEE. V shed 4 bases and J shed 4 bases, with 18 bases lying between them. This CDR3 is 15 amino acids long. The CDR3 is CASSSHSGGGYEQYF. In nucleotides, the CDR3 is TGTGCCAGCAGCTCCCACTCCGGGGGCGGATACGAGCAGTACTTC.

Concerning this clone itself: Germline is not matched at one junction end, which may reflect a read error. The CDR3 reads CASSETTVSDQPQHF. CDR3 coding DNA: TGTGCCAGCAGTGAGACGACAGTTAGCGATCAGCCCCAGCATTTT. This chain connects TRBV2 to TRBJ1-5; the D gene is possibly TRBD1 (5 bases). This CDR3 has 15 amino acids. Looked up from germline, CDR1 is SNHLY and CDR2 is FYNNEI.

The V and J genes are TRBV5-1 and TRBJ1-1, with 7 bases aligning to TRBD1. The CDR3 runs 14 residues. The germline V gene encodes CDR1 SGHRS and CDR2 YFSETQ. The ends lost 4 bases at V and 3 bases at J; junction bases unmatched: 6. The CDR3 DNA reads TGCGCCAGCAGCCCGGGACAGTCGGACACTGAAGCTTTCTTT. It translates to CASSPGQSDTEAFF. The variable domain in full, completed from reference TRBV5-1 and TRBJ1-1, reads KAGVTQTPRYLIKTRGQQVTLSCSPISGHRSVSWYQQTPGQGLQFLFEYFSETQRNKGNFPGRFSGRQFSNSRSEMNVSTLELGDSALYLCASSPGQSDTEAFFGQGTRLTVV.

V is TRBV7-9 and J is TRBJ2-1; no definite D call. Germline V gene data show CDR1 as SEHNR and CDR2 as FQNEAQ (reference sequence). V dropped 5 bases and J dropped 7 bases, with 9 bases sitting between them. The CDR3 extends over 12 amino acids. DNA of the CDR3: TGTGCCAGCAGCCCTGGCGTAAATGAGCAGTTCTTC. Translation gives CASSPGVNEQFF.

The chain combines TRBV4-3 with TRBJ2-4; 9 nucleotides match TRBD2. After removal of 4 bases from V and 9 bases from J, the junction contained 7 bases not matched to a gene. From germline, CDR1 is LGHNA and CDR2 YSLEER. CDR3 length: 14 amino acids. In DNA form, the CDR3 reads TGCGCCAGCAGCCCCCTCGCGGGGGGGAGCATTCAGTACTTC. Translating it yields CASSPLAGGSIQYF.

The chain uses TRBV6-5 and TRBJ1-5; D is unresolved. The V end lost 6 bases, the J end lost 5 bases, and 11 bases lay between the germline ends. The V gene's germline CDR1 is MNHEY and CDR2 SVGAGI. The CDR3 is 13 residues long. CDR3 loop: CASRPDIDQPQHF. In nucleotides, the CDR3 is TGTGCCAGCAGACCCGACATAGATCAGCCCCAGCATTTT.

Concerning this clone: Other nucleotide sequences in the sample specify the same CDR3. The chain couples TRBV18 to TRBJ1-5; maybe TRBD1 (5 bases). Between the trimmed V and J ends, which lost 3 bases and 4 bases, there was a span of 7 bases. Looked up from germline, CDR1 is KGHSH and CDR2 is LQKENI. This CDR3 is built from 13 residues. CDR3 sequence reads: CASSPQGNQPQHF. The DNA of the CDR3 is TGTGCCAGCTCACCGCAGGGTAATCAGCCCCAGCATTTT.

The chain recombines TRBV5-6 with TRBJ2-1, with D hard to call. V dropped 1 base and J dropped 9 bases, with 8 bases sitting between them. Per germline, CDR1 SGHDT and CDR2 YYEEEE. The CDR3 is made up of 12 amino acids. The CDR3 region is CASSLTHLEQFF. CDR3 DNA sequence: TGTGCCAGCAGCTTGACTCATCTTGAGCAGTTCTTC.